This TCR beta chain appears in the sequencing data of a study of cytomegalovirus exposure and HLA in healthy donors. Study information: The Caucasian-associated ancestry cluster held roughly 78% of under 450 genotyped donors.

Comment on this clone: Its matching antigen is unknown. Distinct nucleotide sequences in the sample also encode this CDR3.

The CDR3 totals 15 residues. CDR1 and CDR2 (germline): SGHAT, FQNNGV. Trimming took 0 bases from V and 0 from J, leaving 8 bases between them. PCR was performed using 60 Vbeta and 13 Jbeta primers. Only in-frame clones appear in the TCRdb table, and some are missing; sequencing was by immunoSEQ multiplex PCR. Of 100,000 or so clones detected, about 80% appear once; the ten largest clones hold around 10%. Regarding the study as a whole: TCR beta sequences reportedly predicted most subjects' HLA-A and HLA-B alleles accurately.

The specimen sequenced was PBMCs. The origin of this receptor is a man aged 30 to 39 in good health and CMV-seropositive. The V and J genes are TRBV11-2 and TRBJ1-2; D perhaps matches TRBD1 (6 bases). CDR3 region: CASSLEGAANYGYTF. For the CDR3, the DNA is TGTGCCAGCAGCTTAGAGGGGGCCGCTAACTATGGCTACACCTTC.